This TCR beta chain came from a study of cytotoxic CD8 clonotypes in ibrutinib-treated CLL. Study details: Collecting the response samples happened after a median 12 months of treatment, with a range of 6 to 36.

Some clones are missing from TCRdb's copy, which holds only in-frame ones; the method was immunoSEQ multiplex PCR. The sample yields about 18,000 clones, about 86% seen once. This clone was picked up one time. The clonotype was recovered from a human donor with chronic lymphocytic leukemia. Sequencing used PBMCs, obtained before ibrutinib treatment.

The CDR3 spells CASSPSGSGETQYF. CDR3 DNA sequence: TGCGCCAGCAGCCCCTCGGGATCGGGGGAGACCCAGTACTTC. V gene TRBV5-1 combines with J gene TRBJ2-5; D possibly corresponds to TRBD2 (5 bases). Trimming pared 4 bases from V and 5 bases from J, leaving 15 bases between. Germline V gives CDR1 SGHRS, CDR2 YFSETQ. The CDR3 has 14 residues.